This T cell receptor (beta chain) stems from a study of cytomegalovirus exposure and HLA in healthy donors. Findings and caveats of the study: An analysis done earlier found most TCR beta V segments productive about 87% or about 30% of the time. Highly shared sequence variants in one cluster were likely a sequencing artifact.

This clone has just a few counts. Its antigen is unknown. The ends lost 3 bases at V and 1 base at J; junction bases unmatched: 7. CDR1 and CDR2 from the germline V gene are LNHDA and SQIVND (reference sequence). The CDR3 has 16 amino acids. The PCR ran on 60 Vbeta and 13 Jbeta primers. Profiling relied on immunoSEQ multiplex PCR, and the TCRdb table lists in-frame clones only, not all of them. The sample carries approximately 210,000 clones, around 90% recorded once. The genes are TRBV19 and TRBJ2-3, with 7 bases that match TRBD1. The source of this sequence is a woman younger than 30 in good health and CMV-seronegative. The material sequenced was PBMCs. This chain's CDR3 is CASSIPPGQGTDTQYF. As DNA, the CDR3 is TGTGCCAGTAGTATCCCCCCTGGACAGGGCACAGATACGCAGTATTTT.